This T cell receptor (beta chain) is drawn from a study of monozygotic twins with inflammatory bowel disease. Per germline, CDR1 DFQATT and CDR2 SNEGSKA (reference sequence). This CDR3 contains 15 residues. Via template switching, UMIs carrying a 6-nucleotide sample barcode were introduced. TCRdb re-called the 5' RACE reads; every CDR3 protein appears as one record, without DNA. The sample includes nearly 450,000 distinct CDR3 sequences. The chain is built from TRBV20-1 and TRBJ2-1; TCRdb's assignment of TRBD1 cannot be checked, as there is no DNA. The TCR sequence derives from a human donor with ulcerative colitis or Crohn's disease, or a healthy co-twin of an affected twin (not recorded which). The sample taken for sequencing was blood. This CDR3 is CSAREGVLSYNEQFF.